This T cell receptor (beta chain) was recorded in a study of blood T cell repertoires in COVID-19. Study summary: T cells, B-cell-depleted T cells, or PBMCs provided the cDNA or gDNA that served as material.

Here immunoSEQ multiplex PCR was the method, and the copy in TCRdb shows in-frame clones only, minus some. The repertoire holds a few hundred thousand clones, with approximately 81% as singletons. The material sequenced was PBMCs or T cells enriched from blood (not recorded which). This sequence was found in a woman in her fifties or sixties who had been exposed to COVID-19.

The CDR3 sequence is CASSQGSGYTF. The CDR3 coding sequence is TGTGCCAGTAGTCAGGGAAGTGGCTACACCTTC. The V call is TRBV19, the J call TRBJ1-2; tentative D call: TRBD1 (5 bases). Germline V lookup: CDR1 LNHDA, CDR2 SQIVND (reference sequence). V was trimmed by 5 bases and J by 7 bases, leaving 8 bases between them. This CDR3 region has 11 residues.